The rows below give T cell receptor beta chains drawn from one sample of a study of T-cell reconstitution after alpha-beta-depleted transplantation in children. TCRdb redid the calling of the PCR reads with MiXCR, one entry per CDR3 protein. This sample carries just over 950,000 distinct CDR3 sequences, about 29% of them seen once, and the ten largest clones take roughly 31%. The sample consisted of PBMCs, mostly from graft donor cells, taken 360 days after TCRalphabeta/CD19-depleted stem cell transplant. Every receptor here comes from a boy younger than two who had a stem cell transplant for SCID, so the T cells may come from the graft donor. Each CDR3 is given with its conserved first and last residue. Clone size appears in some rows only: once, few, many, or a class for an expanded clone.

abundance	j_gene	v_gene	CDR3aa
.	TRBJ2-7	TRBV28	CASSPYGGGGDEQYF
few	TRBJ1-1	TRBV6-5	CASSYSKEMNTEAFF
.	TRBJ2-7	TRBV6-1	CASSEVALRYEQYF
.	TRBJ2-2	TRBV11-3	CASSLCRTENTGELFF
.	TRBJ2-3	TRBV5-1	CASKGRPGTTDTQYF
.	TRBJ2-7	TRBV5-1	CASSLAGAEVNEQYF
few	TRBJ1-4	TRBV29-1	CSVGDRHEKLFF
.	TRBJ2-7	TRBV12-3/TRBV12-4	CASSFSGGPSYEQYF
few	TRBJ1-4	TRBV20-1	CSATLRGREKLFF
.	TRBJ1-6	TRBV9	CASSVDDGDSYNSPLHF
many	TRBJ2-2	TRBV12-3/TRBV12-4	CASSLSRGNTGELFF
.	TRBJ2-3	TRBV12-3/TRBV12-4	CATRAKPTDTQYF
few	TRBJ2-1	TRBV7-9	CASSLTESYNEQFF
.	TRBJ2-3	TRBV30	CAWSPPTRPYTDTQYF
few	TRBJ1-1	TRBV18	CASSEYSLSTQKGNTEAFF
few	TRBJ2-2	TRBV7-2	CASSLDSPGKLFF
.	TRBJ2-5	TRBV6-2/TRBV6-3	CASTTGQGLQETQYF
few	TRBJ1-4	TRBV11-2	CASSLGGNVEKLFF
.	TRBJ2-1	TRBV10-3	CAISAFKRGSRNEQFF
.	TRBJ2-2	TRBV4-3	CASSLPGQANTGELFF
few	TRBJ2-2	TRBV24-1	CATSARNTGELFF
few	TRBJ1-3	TRBV18	CASSPGRFSGNTIYF
.	TRBJ2-5	TRBV29-1	CSVLRVGRVETQYF
.	TRBJ2-1	TRBV5-1	CASSLVQRGGSEQFF
few	TRBJ2-1	TRBV10-3	CAIRPSSGGAYNEQFF
few	TRBJ1-6	TRBV12-3/TRBV12-4	CASSPGAGYNSPLHF
.	TRBJ2-3	TRBV7-3	CASSTGTSPFADTQYF
few	TRBJ2-5	TRBV11-2	CASSWWTSDQETQYF
.	TRBJ1-5	TRBV24-1	CATSGQGSYNQPQHF
.	TRBJ2-5	TRBV7-2	CASSVLAIGETQYF
few	TRBJ2-5	TRBV20-1	CSAQGRETQYF
few	TRBJ2-1	TRBV9	CASSPLAGNEQFF
.	TRBJ2-2	TRBV25-1	CASSEYIGRGQRTGELFF
few	TRBJ2-3	TRBV20-1	CSAIQRGGRTDTQYF
few	TRBJ1-2	TRBV5-1	CASSLTGNLRMEDYGYTF
few	TRBJ2-5	TRBV24-1	CATSDPWRAETQYF
.	TRBJ2-1	TRBV7-9	CASSCRGCNEQFF
few	TRBJ1-1	TRBV12-5	CASGLGTGSGEAFF
few	TRBJ2-7	TRBV4-3	CASSQEGGFSYEQYF
few	TRBJ2-1	TRBV27	CASSPQGPFQEQFF
few	TRBJ1-5	TRBV7-8	CASSLGPDLPQHF
once	TRBJ1-4	TRBV27	CASSSRTGEREKLFF
.	TRBJ1-1	TRBV24-1	CATTNRGNTEAFF
.	TRBJ2-5	TRBV5-1	CASSLVGGLPQETQYF
few	TRBJ2-2	TRBV10-1	CASSEGVGGPTGELFF
few	TRBJ2-2	TRBV4-1	CASSRGQSPGELFF
.	TRBJ2-1	TRBV20-1	CSAFSLNRDRGEQFF
few	TRBJ2-1	TRBV18	CASSPGGGPAREQFF
few	TRBJ2-2	TRBV7-2	CASSLRIRHLTGELFF
few	TRBJ2-5	TRBV7-6	CASSLVGGRQETQYF
.	TRBJ1-1	TRBV7-9	CASSPGGDNTEAFF
.	TRBJ2-5	TRBV15	CATSRDPGTPGETQYF
few	TRBJ2-1	TRBV7-2	CASSLARWGAYNEQFF
few	TRBJ2-1	TRBV20-1	CSARAQAVSYNEQFF